The 22 T cell receptor beta chains below come from one sample, sequenced in a study of blood T cells in healthy people across ages. A sample-barcoded 5' primer and a J-beta primer mix were used in a second PCR of roughly 6 to 11 cycles. TCRdb fed the 5' RACE reads into MiXCR, producing one record per CDR3 protein. Of around 2 million distinct CDR3 sequences listed, approximately 39% were seen once; the top ten hold around 23%. Specimen: blood. The receptor set was obtained from a human donor in good health.

V usage is TRBV4-2 and J usage is TRBJ2-2; no firm D call. Between the trimmed V and J ends, which lost 0 bases and 5 bases, there was a span of 10 bases. CDR1 and CDR2 from the germline V gene are LGHNA and YNFKEQ. CDR3 length: 15 residues. This chain's CDR3 is CASSQDRAETGELFF. CDR3 nucleotides: TGTGCCAGCAGCCAAGATAGGGCCGAGACCGGGGAGCTGTTTTTT.

V and J are TRBV29-1 and TRBJ1-1; TRBD1 matches 9 bases. The trim removed 4 bases at V and 8 bases at J, leaving 8 bases unmatched. The germline gives CDR1 SQVTM, CDR2 ANQGSEA. The CDR3 spans 13 residues. The CDR3 sequence is CSVARTGANEAFF. DNA for the CDR3: TGCAGCGTTGCTCGGACAGGGGCAAACGAAGCTTTCTTT.

The rearrangement uses TRBV7-9 and TRBJ2-3; TRBD1 is a possible D gene (6 bases). The V gene lost 2 bases and the J gene lost 2 bases, with 14 bases spanning the gap. The CDR3 contains 16 residues. Germline V CDR1 and CDR2: SEHNR, FQNEAQ (reference sequence). As DNA, the CDR3 is TGTGCCAGCAGCTTAAGTAGGACAGAGGCCACAGATACGCAGTATTTT. Translated, it gives CASSLSRTEATDTQYF. Supplemented by reference TRBV7-9 and TRBJ2-3, the full variable domain reads DTGVSQNPRHKITKRGQNVTFRCDPISEHNRLYWYRQTLGQGPEFLTYFQNEAQLEKSRLLSDRFSAERPKGSFSTLEIQRTEQGDSAMYLCASSLSRTEATDTQYFGPGTRLTVL.

V gene TRBV12-3 or TRBV12-4 combines with J gene TRBJ1-2; D is possibly TRBD1 (6 bases). Trimming pared 3 bases from V and 4 bases from J, leaving 12 bases between. The CDR3 contains 14 residues. DNA for the CDR3: TGTGCCAGCAGTTTGGACAGTGTCGGCTATGGCTACACCTTC. It yields the protein CASSLDSVGYGYTF.

This clonotype was seen a handful of times. DNA of the CDR3: TGCGCCAGCAGCCAAGGGACACTCGGCTATGGCTACACCTTC. Translated, it gives CASSQGTLGYGYTF. This rearrangement joins TRBV4-3 to TRBJ1-2; D might be TRBD1 (5 bases). V dropped 1 base and J dropped 4 bases, with 10 bases sitting between them. Germline loops: CDR1 LGHNA, CDR2 YSLEER. The CDR3 is 14 amino acids.

This chain joins TRBV7-9 and TRBJ1-2, with D hard to call. CDR1 SEHNR and CDR2 FQNEAQ come from the germline V gene (reference sequence). Trimming stripped 2 bases from V and 8 bases from J, with 9 bases between. The CDR3 totals 12 residues. CDR3 nucleotide sequence: TGTGCCAGCAGCTTATCGGCATTGGGCTACACCTTC. Residues: CASSLSALGYTF.

This chain joins TRBV6-6 and TRBJ2-5; unclear D gene. Per germline, CDR1 MNHNY and CDR2 SVGAGI (reference sequence). CDR3 length: 12 residues. Trimming shortened V by 2 bases and J by 4 bases, and 5 bases separated the two germline ends. The CDR3 loop is CASSYPTETQYF. The CDR3 DNA reads TGTGCCAGCAGTTACCCAACAGAGACCCAGTACTTC.

The J gene is TRBJ1-6, the V gene TRBV7-2; 7 bases match TRBD1. Germline assignment: CDR1 SGHTA and CDR2 FQGNSA. The CDR3 is 15 residues long. V trimming: 3 bases; J trimming: 8 bases; junction bases outside the gene matches: 7. The CDR3 DNA sequence: TGTGCCAGCAGCTTGAACCGGGACAGCGATTCACCCCTCCACTTT. This codes for CASSLNRDSDSPLHF. Looking up the rest from reference TRBV7-2 and TRBJ1-6 gives the full variable domain: GAGVSQSPSNKVTEKGKDVELRCDPISGHTALYWYRQSLGQGLEFLIYFQGNSAPDKSGLPSDRFSAERTGGSVSTLTIQRTQQEDSAVYLCASSLNRDSDSPLHFGNGTRLTVT.

The V call is TRBV20-1, the J call TRBJ1-5, with D tentatively TRBD1 (6 bases). Trimming stripped 3 bases from V and 0 bases from J, with 12 bases between. Germline CDR1 reads DFQATT; CDR2 reads SNEGSKA (reference sequence). This CDR3 region has 15 residues. Written as DNA, the CDR3 is TGCAGTGCTAGGGGGGACACTTATAGCAATCAGCCCCAGCATTTT. Its protein is CSARGDTYSNQPQHF.

The sample holds a few counts of this clonotype. The chain is built from TRBV6-1 and TRBJ1-5; D gene ambiguous. V shed 2 bases and J shed 6 bases, with 8 bases lying between them. The CDR3 sequence is 13 residues long. CDR1 and CDR2 (germline): MNHNS, SASEGT. For the CDR3, the DNA is TGTGCCAGCAGTGAAATTAGGCCTCAGCCCCAGCATTTT. As protein: CASSEIRPQPQHF.

The rearrangement joins TRBV28 to TRBJ1-1; 11 positions match TRBD1. Germline CDR1 is MDHEN and CDR2 is SYDVKM. This CDR3 is built from 16 residues. Trimming cost V 5 bases and J 8 bases; bases outside gene matches: 13. CDR3 sequence reads: CASSRTGGAPGPEAFF. CDR3 DNA: TGTGCCAGCAGTCGGACAGGGGGCGCGCCGGGTCCGGAAGCTTTCTTT.

The chain uses TRBV4-3 and TRBJ1-4; 10 bases map to TRBD1. The junction had 9 bases not matched to a gene; V was cut back by 0 bases and J by 8 bases. CDR1 is LGHNA, CDR2 YSLEER, per germline. The CDR3 consists of 17 residues. The CDR3 protein is CASSQEGPGQGHEKLFF. In DNA, the CDR3 is TGCGCCAGCAGCCAAGAGGGCCCGGGACAGGGGCACGAAAAACTGTTTTTT.

The sample holds a few counts of this clonotype. The V and J genes are TRBV4-3 and TRBJ1-5; 7 positions agree with TRBD1. This CDR3 spans 19 amino acids. CDR1 is LGHNA and CDR2 is YSLEER in the germline V gene. Trimming at V came to 0 bases and at J to 5 bases, leaving 16 bases not matched to a gene. The CDR3 reads CASSQETGPPANVHQPQHF. Written as DNA, the CDR3 is TGCGCCAGCAGCCAAGAGACAGGGCCTCCGGCTAATGTGCATCAGCCCCAGCATTTT.

This sequence joins TRBV28 and TRBJ2-1; D is possibly TRBD1 or TRBD2 (5 bases each). The CDR3 covers 15 residues. Germline CDR1 MDHEN, CDR2 SYDVKM. V gave up 7 bases and J gave up 3 bases, with 16 bases separating them. The CDR3 DNA reads as TGTGCCAGCACCTCCCCGGGACGGGGCTACAATGAGCAGTTCTTC. This codes for CASTSPGRGYNEQFF. The full variable domain, completed using reference TRBV28 and TRBJ2-1, is DVKVTQSSRYLVKRTGEKVFLECVQDMDHENMFWYRQDPGLGLRLIYFSYDVKMKEKGDIPEGYSVSREKKERFSLILESASTNQTSMYLCASTSPGRGYNEQFFGPGTRLTVL.

The rearrangement uses TRBV19 and TRBJ1-2; D is undetermined. Trimming cost V 3 bases and J 4 bases, with 21 bases left between them. Germline-derived CDR1 and CDR2 are LNHDA and SQIVND (reference sequence). CDR3 length: 17 residues. The CDR3 loop is CASSISVIQTQIYGYTF. The CDR3 nucleotides read TGTGCCAGTAGTATCTCGGTAATCCAGACCCAAATCTATGGCTACACCTTC.

The rearrangement joins TRBV29-1 to TRBJ2-1; the D is unclear. Trimming stripped 3 bases from V and 5 bases from J, with 11 bases between. Looked up from germline, CDR1 is SQVTM and CDR2 is ANQGSEA. The CDR3 covers 13 residues. CDR3 loop: CSVERRTNNEQFF. The CDR3 coding sequence is TGCAGCGTTGAGCGACGGACGAACAATGAGCAGTTCTTC.

This rearrangement joins TRBV12-3 or TRBV12-4 to TRBJ2-5; either TRBD1 or TRBD2 may fit D (6 bases each). The CDR3 has 14 residues. V was pared by 6 bases and J by 4 bases, with 15 bases between. The CDR3 DNA is TGTGCCAGCAGCTTACCCGAGGGGGGAGAGACCCAGTACTTC. It codes for CASSLPEGGETQYF.

The rearrangement joins TRBV24-1 to TRBJ2-1; the match to TRBD1 covers 7 bases. The CDR3 extends over 16 amino acids. Losses at the gene ends were 6 bases for V and 8 bases for J; bases not matched to a gene: 15. The germline V gene has CDR1 KGHDR and CDR2 SFDVKD. In DNA form, the CDR3 reads TGTGCCACCAGTAAGGGGTGGGGGACGCAGGGGGATGAGCAGTTCTTC. It encodes CATSKGWGTQGDEQFF.

V is TRBV10-3 and J is TRBJ2-5; tentatively, D is TRBD2 (6 bases). The CDR3 loop spans 13 amino acids. Trimming pared 6 bases from V and 2 bases from J, leaving 10 bases between. Germline CDR1 is ENHRY and CDR2 is SYGVKD. The chain's CDR3 is CAIRSGEQETQYF. DNA for the CDR3: TGTGCCATCAGATCGGGGGAACAAGAGACCCAGTACTTC.

The rearrangement joins TRBV4-2 to TRBJ1-5, with TRBD1 matching 9 bases. Unmatched junction bases numbered 13, after V lost 3 bases and J lost 7 bases. The CDR3 is made up of 17 amino acids. CDR1 is LGHNA and CDR2 is YNFKEQ in the germline V gene. In nucleotides, the CDR3 is TGTGCCAGCAGCCAGACCTGGGACAGGGAACAGGTACAGCCCCAGCATTTT. Translated: CASSQTWDREQVQPQHF.

The chain couples TRBV9 to TRBJ1-6; D may be TRBD1 (6 bases). The V end was cut by 3 bases, the J end by 9 bases, with 13 bases between. This CDR3 has 14 amino acids. Germline lookup yields CDR1 SGDLS and CDR2 YYNGEE. Here the CDR3 reads CASSGNQGISPLHF. The CDR3 DNA sequence: TGTGCCAGCAGCGGAAATCAGGGGATTTCACCCCTCCACTTT.

This chain's CDR3 is CASSYIRQVSYEQYF. Here the CDR3 DNA reads TGTGCCAGCAGTTACATCAGACAGGTATCCTACGAGCAGTACTTC. This chain connects TRBV6-2 or TRBV6-3 to TRBJ2-7, with TRBD1 as a possible D gene (6 bases). Germline CDR1 MNHEY, CDR2 SVGEGT. The CDR3 spans 15 residues. Trimming cost V 2 bases and J 1 base, with 12 bases left between them.